This T cell receptor (beta chain) appears in the sequencing data of a study of cytomegalovirus exposure and HLA in healthy donors. Broader study findings: Sequencing likely produced, as an artifact, a cluster of highly shared sequence variants. Accurate prediction of most subjects' HLA-A and HLA-B alleles from TCR beta sequences was reported.

PCR used 60 Vbeta primers and 13 Jbeta primers. Generated by immunoSEQ multiplex PCR, the TCRdb table keeps only in-frame clones and is missing some. The sample lists around 76,000 clones; 70% were seen once. The germline V gene encodes CDR1 SGHVS and CDR2 FNYEAQ. V shed 3 bases and J shed 14 bases, with 16 bases lying between them. The CDR3 spans 13 residues. A note on this clone: Its antigen is undetermined.

The chain links TRBV7-6 to TRBJ1-4; D possibly corresponds to TRBD1 (6 bases). The origin of this receptor is a woman aged 45-59 years in good health and CMV-seropositive. Source material: PBMCs. Here the CDR3 reads CASSLDLRDNLFF. The CDR3 bases are TGTGCCAGCAGCTTGGATCTCCGGGACAACCTGTTTTTT.